The 13 T cell receptor beta chains reported below all come from one sample, sequenced in a study of vaccination effects on CD4 cells after COVID-19 (dated by TCRdb to the early 2020s). Library construction relied on the immunoSEQ multiplex PCR assay. As stored in TCRdb, this immuneACCESS dataset retains in-frame rearrangements with V and J assigned. A fraction of the clones does not appear; measured against another copy, unresolved V genes explain less than half of the discrepancy, and the remainder lacks a known reason. The sample table records around 68,000 clones; 80% of these occur just once. The ten most abundant clones make up more than 10% of the sample. The ViraFEST assay stimulated PBMC with viral peptide pools and then used TCR sequencing to identify antigen-specific CD4+ T cell clonotypes by expansion. After about 10 days of culture, CD4+ T cells were isolated with the EasySep CD4+ T cell isolation kit. Negative nucleocapsid antibody results before and after vaccination confirmed that the healthy vaccine recipients had no prior SARS-CoV-2 infection.

These receptors' antigens are unknown. Sequenced material: CD4+ T cells from PBMCs cultured with SARS-CoV-2 spike peptides, taken before COVID-19 vaccination. In light of the paper, this sample's cell subset or site label describes: SARS-CoV-2 spike overlapping peptide pool stimulation. These receptor sequences come from a human donor who received a COVID-19 vaccine.

The chain couples TRBV11-2 to TRBJ2-5; D not resolved. This CDR3 contains 14 residues. CDR1 and CDR2 from the germline V gene are SGHAT and FQNNGV. V gave up 2 bases and J gave up 1 base, with 8 bases separating them. The CDR3 sequence is CASSLYPAQETQYF. DNA of the CDR3: TGTGCCAGCAGCTTATATCCAGCCCAAGAGACCCAGTACTTC.

This clone has just a few counts. The genes are TRBV25-1 and TRBJ1-2; 8 bases fit TRBD1. J lost 4 bases, V lost 2 bases, and 6 bases had no gene match. CDR1 MGHDK and CDR2 SYGVNS come from the germline V gene. This CDR3 is 15 amino acids long. CDR3 loop: CASSEGGQALYGYTF. In DNA, the CDR3 is TGTGCCAGCAGTGAAGGGGGACAGGCTCTCTATGGCTACACCTTC.

This chain joins TRBV3-1 (or the pseudogene TRBV3-2) and TRBJ2-1, with 8 nucleotides matching TRBD2. Germline V gene lookup returns CDR1 LGHDT and CDR2 YNNKEL (reference sequence). With 6 bases clipped from V and 0 bases from J, the junction kept 10 bases outside the gene matches. This CDR3 is built from 17 residues. Written as DNA, the CDR3 is TGTGCCAGCAGGGCGGGGGGCGGCACTAGCTCCTACAATGAGCAGTTCTTC. It yields the protein CASRAGGGTSSYNEQFF.

J is TRBJ1-6 and V is TRBV7-2; TRBD1 is a possible D gene (6 bases). The V gene lost 1 base and the J gene lost 7 bases, with 20 bases spanning the gap. The germline V gene has CDR1 SGHTA and CDR2 FQGNSA. This CDR3 has 18 residues. CDR3 in amino acids: CASSLGGARGVKNSPLHF. CDR3 nucleotide sequence: TGTGCCAGCAGCTTAGGGGGGGCCCGGGGGGTTAAGAATTCACCCCTCCACTTT.

This chain connects TRBV6-2 or TRBV6-3 to TRBJ2-5, with 10 nucleotides matching TRBD1. CDR1 and CDR2 from the germline V gene are MNHEY and SVGEGT. This CDR3 is built from 15 residues. V was clipped by 4 bases and J by 5 bases; unmatched bases: 7. CDR3 protein: CASSSWTGGKETQYF. The CDR3 coding sequence is TGTGCCAGCAGTTCATGGACAGGGGGGAAGGAGACCCAGTACTTC.

The chain carries TRBV29-1 and TRBJ1-1; a possible D gene is TRBD1 (6 bases). With 6 bases removed from V and 1 base from J, the gap between germline ends came to 18 bases. The CDR3 has 15 amino acids. Germline lookup yields CDR1 SQVTM and CDR2 ANQGSEA. The CDR3: CSVIIGGRRNTEAFF. DNA of the CDR3: TGCAGCGTGATTATTGGGGGGCGAAGGAACACTGAAGCTTTCTTT. Supplemented by reference TRBV29-1 and TRBJ1-1, the full variable domain reads SAVISQKPSRDICQRGTSLTIQCQVDSQVTMMFWYRQQPGQSLTLIATANQGSEATYESGFVIDKFPISRPNLTFSTLTVSNMSPEDSSIYLCSVIIGGRRNTEAFFGQGTRLTVV.

This chain uses TRBV7-3 with TRBJ1-1; 7 bases fit TRBD1. V shed 2 bases and J 10 bases; nucleotides not matched to a gene: 13. Germline V gene data show CDR1 as SGHTA and CDR2 as FQGTGA. The CDR3 has 15 amino acids. The CDR3 DNA is TGTGCCAGCAGCTTAGAGTCGGGCGGGGACAGTCCAGCTTTCTTT. Its protein is CASSLESGGDSPAFF.

This clone was seen a handful of times. This chain joins TRBV7-6 and TRBJ2-2; D remains unclear. The germline V gene has CDR1 SGHVS and CDR2 FNYEAQ. The CDR3 covers 14 residues. V was cut by 5 bases and J by 4 bases, with 11 bases left in between. The CDR3: CASSPQLTTGELFF. The DNA of the CDR3 is TGTGCCAGCAGCCCCCAGTTGACCACCGGGGAGCTGTTTTTT.

The table lists this clone with a few counts. The J gene is TRBJ1-2, the V gene TRBV30, with a possible D match to TRBD1 (6 bases). CDR3 length: 11 amino acids. Germline CDR1 and CDR2: GTSNPN and SVGIG (reference sequence). Between the trimmed V and J ends, which lost 5 bases and 7 bases, there was a span of 11 bases. In DNA, the CDR3 is TGTGCCTGGCAGGGGCGGCTTGGCTACACCTTC. It codes for CAWQGRLGYTF.

The V call is TRBV5-1, the J call TRBJ2-2; no clear D. Trimming took off 4 bases at V and 0 bases at J, with 10 bases between the two ends. Per germline, CDR1 SGHRS and CDR2 YFSETQ. The CDR3 is 15 residues long. The CDR3 loop is CASSRFNTNTGELFF. Here the CDR3 DNA reads TGCGCCAGCAGCAGATTCAACACGAACACCGGGGAGCTGTTTTTT.

Remarks on this clone: The germline gene is not matched at one end of the junction; a read error may be the cause. V is TRBV6-5 and J is TRBJ1-1; 8 bases are a match to TRBD1. This CDR3 is 15 amino acids long. The V gene's germline CDR1 is MNHEY and CDR2 SVGAGI. This chain's CDR3 is CASSDSGQARTEAFF. CDR3 nucleotides: TGTGCCAGCAGTGACTCGGGACAGGCACGCACTGAAGCTTTCTTT.

V is TRBV5-5 and J is TRBJ1-2; D perhaps matches TRBD1 (5 bases). Germline assignment: CDR1 SGHKS and CDR2 YYEKEE (reference sequence). This CDR3 region has 16 residues. V was trimmed by 6 bases and J by 0 bases, leaving 18 bases between them. The CDR3 nucleotides read TGTGCCAGCACCATGGGTGGGGGGACCCCTAACTATGGCTACACCTTC. Protein: CASTMGGGTPNYGYTF.

The rearrangement uses TRBV18 and TRBJ2-3, with 16 bases fitting TRBD2. The CDR3 totals 16 residues. Germline V gene sequence: CDR1 KGHSH, CDR2 LQKENI. V lost 0 bases and J lost 9; bases outside the gene matches: 3. The DNA for the CDR3 is TGTGCCAGCTCACCACCGGGACTAGCGGGGGGGCCAACGCAGTATTTT. Its protein product is CASSPPGLAGGPTQYF.